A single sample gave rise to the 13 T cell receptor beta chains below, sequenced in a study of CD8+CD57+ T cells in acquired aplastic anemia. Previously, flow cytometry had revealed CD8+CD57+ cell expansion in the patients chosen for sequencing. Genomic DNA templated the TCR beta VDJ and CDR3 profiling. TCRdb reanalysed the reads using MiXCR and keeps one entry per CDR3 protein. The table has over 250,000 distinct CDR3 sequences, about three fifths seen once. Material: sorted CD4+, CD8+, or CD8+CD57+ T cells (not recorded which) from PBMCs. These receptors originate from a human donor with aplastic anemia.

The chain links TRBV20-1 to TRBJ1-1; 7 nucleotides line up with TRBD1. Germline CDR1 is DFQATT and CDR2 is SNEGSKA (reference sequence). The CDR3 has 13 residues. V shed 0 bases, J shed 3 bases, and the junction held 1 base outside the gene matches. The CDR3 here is CSAREDRYTEAFF. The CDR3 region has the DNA TGCAGTGCTAGAGAGGACAGGTACACTGAAGCTTTCTTT.

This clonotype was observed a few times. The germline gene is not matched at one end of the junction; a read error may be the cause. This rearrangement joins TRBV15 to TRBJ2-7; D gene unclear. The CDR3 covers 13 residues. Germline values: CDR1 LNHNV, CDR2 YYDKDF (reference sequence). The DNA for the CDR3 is TGTGCCACTAGCAGAGATACGGTCTACGAGCAGTACTTC. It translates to CATSRDTVYEQYF.

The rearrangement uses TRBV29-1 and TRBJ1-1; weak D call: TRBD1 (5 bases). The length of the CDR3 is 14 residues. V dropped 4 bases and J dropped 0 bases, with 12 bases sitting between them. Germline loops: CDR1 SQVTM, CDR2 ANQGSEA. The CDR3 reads CSVGHGTVNTEAFF. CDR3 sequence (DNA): TGCAGCGTTGGTCACGGGACGGTGAACACTGAAGCTTTCTTT.

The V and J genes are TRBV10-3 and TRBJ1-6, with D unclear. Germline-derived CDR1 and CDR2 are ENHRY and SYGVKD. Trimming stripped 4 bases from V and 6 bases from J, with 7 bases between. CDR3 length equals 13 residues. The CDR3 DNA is TGTGCCATCAGTGCCTCCATTAATTCACCCCTCCACTTT. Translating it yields CAISASINSPLHF.

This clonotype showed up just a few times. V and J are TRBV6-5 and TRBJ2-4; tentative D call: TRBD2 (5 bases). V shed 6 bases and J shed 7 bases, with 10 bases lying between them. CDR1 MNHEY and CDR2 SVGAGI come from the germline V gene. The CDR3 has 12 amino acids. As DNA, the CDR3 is TGTGCCAGCAGCCCACTAGGTAACATTCAGTACTTC. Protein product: CASSPLGNIQYF.

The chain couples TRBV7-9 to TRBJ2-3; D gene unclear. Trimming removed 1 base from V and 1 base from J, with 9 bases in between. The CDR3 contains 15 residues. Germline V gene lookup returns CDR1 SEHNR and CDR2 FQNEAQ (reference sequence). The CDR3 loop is CASSLGRLGTDTQYF. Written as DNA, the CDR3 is TGTGCCAGCAGCTTAGGGCGTCTTGGCACAGATACGCAGTATTTT.

The CDR3 DNA reads TGCGCCAGCAGCCAAGGGCCGGCCCCGGGTGAGCAGTTCTTC. Its protein is CASSQGPAPGEQFF. The V and J genes are TRBV4-3 and TRBJ2-1, with D unclear. V shed 1 base and J shed 9 bases, with 13 bases lying between them. Per the germline V gene, CDR1 is LGHNA and CDR2 is YSLEER. The CDR3 loop spans 14 amino acids.

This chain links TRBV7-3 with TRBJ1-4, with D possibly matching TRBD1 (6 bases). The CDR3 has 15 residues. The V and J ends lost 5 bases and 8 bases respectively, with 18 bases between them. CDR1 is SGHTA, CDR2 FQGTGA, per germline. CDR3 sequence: CASSVADSGDEKLFF. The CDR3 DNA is TGTGCCAGCAGCGTTGCGGACAGCGGAGACGAAAAACTGTTTTTT.

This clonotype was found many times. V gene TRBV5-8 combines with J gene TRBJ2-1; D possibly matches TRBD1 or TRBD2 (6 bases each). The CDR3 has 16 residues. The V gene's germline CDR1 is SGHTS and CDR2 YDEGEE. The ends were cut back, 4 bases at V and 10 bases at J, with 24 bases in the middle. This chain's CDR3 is CASSLQLGGGLREQFF. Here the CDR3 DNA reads TGTGCCAGCAGCCTCCAGCTAGGGGGAGGATTAAGGGAGCAGTTCTTC. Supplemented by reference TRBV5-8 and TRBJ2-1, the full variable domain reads EAGVTQSPTHLIKTRGQQATLRCSPISGHTSVYWYQQALGLGLQFLLWYDEGEERNRGNFPPRFSGRQFPNYSSELNVNALELEDSALYLCASSLQLGGGLREQFFGPGTRLTVL.

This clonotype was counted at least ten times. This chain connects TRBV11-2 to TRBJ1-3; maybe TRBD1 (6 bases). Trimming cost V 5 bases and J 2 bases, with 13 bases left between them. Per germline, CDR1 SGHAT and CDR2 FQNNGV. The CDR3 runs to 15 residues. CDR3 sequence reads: CASSRQQGTGNTIYF. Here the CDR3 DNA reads TGTGCCAGCAGCCGCCAACAGGGAACTGGAAACACCATATATTTT.

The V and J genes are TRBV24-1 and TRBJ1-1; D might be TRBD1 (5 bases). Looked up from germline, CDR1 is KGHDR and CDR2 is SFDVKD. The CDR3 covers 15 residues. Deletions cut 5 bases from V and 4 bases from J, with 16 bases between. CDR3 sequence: CATSARIQGITEAFF. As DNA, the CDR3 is TGTGCCACCAGTGCTAGGATTCAGGGTATCACTGAAGCTTTCTTT.

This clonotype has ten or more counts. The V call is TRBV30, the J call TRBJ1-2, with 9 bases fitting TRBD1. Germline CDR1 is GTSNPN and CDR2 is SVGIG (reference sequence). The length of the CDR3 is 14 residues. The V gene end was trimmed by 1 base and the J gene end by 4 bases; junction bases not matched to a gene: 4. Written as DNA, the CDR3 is TGTGCCTGGAGTGCCGGGACAGGGATCTATGGCTACACCTTC. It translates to CAWSAGTGIYGYTF. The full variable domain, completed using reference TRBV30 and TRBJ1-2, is SQTIHQWPATLVQPVGSPLSLECTVEGTSNPNLYWYRQAAGRGLQLLFYSVGIGQISSEVPQNLSASRPQDRQFILSSKKLLLSDSGFYLCAWSAGTGIYGYTFGSGTRLTVV.

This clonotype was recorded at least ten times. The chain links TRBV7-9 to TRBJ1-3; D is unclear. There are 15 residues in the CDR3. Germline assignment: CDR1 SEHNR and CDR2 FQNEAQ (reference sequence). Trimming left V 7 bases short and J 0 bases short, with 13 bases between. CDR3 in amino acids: CASNLLQSSGNTIYF. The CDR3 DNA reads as TGTGCCAGCAACCTGCTCCAGAGCTCTGGAAACACCATATATTTT.